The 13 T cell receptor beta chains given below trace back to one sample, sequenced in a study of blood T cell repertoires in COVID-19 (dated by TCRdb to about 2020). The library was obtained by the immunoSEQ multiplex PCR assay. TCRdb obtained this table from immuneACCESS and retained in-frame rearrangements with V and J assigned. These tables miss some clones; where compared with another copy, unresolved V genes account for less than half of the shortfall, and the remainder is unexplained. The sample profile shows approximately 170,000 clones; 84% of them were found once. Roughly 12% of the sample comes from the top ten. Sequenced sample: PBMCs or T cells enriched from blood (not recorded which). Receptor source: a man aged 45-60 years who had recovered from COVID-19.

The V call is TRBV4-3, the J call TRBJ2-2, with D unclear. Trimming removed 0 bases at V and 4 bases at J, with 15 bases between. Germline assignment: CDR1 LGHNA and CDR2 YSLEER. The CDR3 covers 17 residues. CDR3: CASSQDRGVIGTGELFF. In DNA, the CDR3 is TGCGCCAGCAGCCAAGATCGTGGAGTAATCGGCACCGGGGAGCTGTTTTTT.

As DNA, the CDR3 is TGTGCCAGCAGCTCCCCGGATTCCACGGGGACTGAAGCTTTCTTT. Translated: CASSSPDSTGTEAFF. V gene TRBV13 combines with J gene TRBJ1-1; no reliable D call. Germline V gene sequence: CDR1 PRHDT, CDR2 FYEKMQ (reference sequence). The CDR3 runs 15 residues. V lost 4 bases and J lost 5, with 17 bases in between.

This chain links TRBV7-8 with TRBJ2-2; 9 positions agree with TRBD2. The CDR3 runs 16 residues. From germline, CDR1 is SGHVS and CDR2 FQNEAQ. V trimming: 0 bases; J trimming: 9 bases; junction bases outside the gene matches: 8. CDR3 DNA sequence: TGTGCCAGCAGCTTAGCGGCGCGGGGGGGCCTGAGGGAGCTGTTTTTT. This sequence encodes CASSLAARGGLRELFF.

The CDR3 spells CASSSDRLDGYTF. CDR3 in DNA: TGTGCCAGCAGCTCTGACAGGCTCGATGGCTACACCTTC. The chain employs TRBV7-2 and TRBJ1-2; the D gene is possibly TRBD1 (6 bases). The V gene lost 4 bases and the J gene lost 6 bases, with 12 bases spanning the gap. Looked up from germline, CDR1 is SGHTA and CDR2 is FQGNSA. CDR3 size: 13 residues. Together with reference TRBV7-2 and TRBJ1-2, the CDR3 gives the full variable domain: GAGVSQSPSNKVTEKGKDVELRCDPISGHTALYWYRQSLGQGLEFLIYFQGNSAPDKSGLPSDRFSAERTGGSVSTLTIQRTQQEDSAVYLCASSSDRLDGYTFGSGTRLTVV.

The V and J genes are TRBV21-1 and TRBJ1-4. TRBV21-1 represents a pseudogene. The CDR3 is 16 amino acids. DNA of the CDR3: TGTGCCAGCAGCAAAACCCGGGACGCCGGGTGGGGGGGACTGTTTTTT. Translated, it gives CASSKTRDAGWGGLFF.

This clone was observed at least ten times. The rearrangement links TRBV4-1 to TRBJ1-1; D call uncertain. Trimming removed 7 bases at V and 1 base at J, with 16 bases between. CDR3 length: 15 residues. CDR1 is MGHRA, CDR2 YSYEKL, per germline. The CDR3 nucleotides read TGCGCCAGCACCGCGGCAGCGATCCCGAACACTGAAGCTTTCTTT. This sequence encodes CASTAAAIPNTEAFF.

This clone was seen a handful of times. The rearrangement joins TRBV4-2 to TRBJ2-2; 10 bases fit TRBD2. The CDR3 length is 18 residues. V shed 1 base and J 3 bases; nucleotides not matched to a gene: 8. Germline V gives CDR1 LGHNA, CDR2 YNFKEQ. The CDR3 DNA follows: TGTGCCAGCAGCCAAGGGAAGCGGGGGGGCCGGGACACCGGGGAGCTGTTTTTT. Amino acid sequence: CASSQGKRGGRDTGELFF.

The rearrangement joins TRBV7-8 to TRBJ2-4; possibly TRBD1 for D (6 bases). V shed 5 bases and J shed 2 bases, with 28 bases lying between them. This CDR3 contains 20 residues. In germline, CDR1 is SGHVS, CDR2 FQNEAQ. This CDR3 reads CASSPLYGQGSGGSKNIQYF. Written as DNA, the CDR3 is TGTGCCAGCAGCCCACTCTACGGGCAGGGGAGCGGCGGGTCCAAAAACATTCAGTACTTC.

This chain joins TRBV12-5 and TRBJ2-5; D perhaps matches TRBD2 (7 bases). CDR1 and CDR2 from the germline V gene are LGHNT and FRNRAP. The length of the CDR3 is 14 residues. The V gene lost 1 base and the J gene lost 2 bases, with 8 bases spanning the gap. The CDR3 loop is CASGLEGGQETQYF. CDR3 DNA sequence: TGTGCTAGTGGTTTGGAGGGGGGGCAAGAGACCCAGTACTTC.

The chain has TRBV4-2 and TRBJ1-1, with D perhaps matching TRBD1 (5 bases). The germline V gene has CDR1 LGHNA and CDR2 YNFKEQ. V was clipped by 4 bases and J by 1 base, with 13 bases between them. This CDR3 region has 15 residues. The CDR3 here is CASSRILQGNTEAFF. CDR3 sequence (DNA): TGTGCCAGCAGCCGGATTCTGCAGGGGAACACTGAAGCTTTCTTT.

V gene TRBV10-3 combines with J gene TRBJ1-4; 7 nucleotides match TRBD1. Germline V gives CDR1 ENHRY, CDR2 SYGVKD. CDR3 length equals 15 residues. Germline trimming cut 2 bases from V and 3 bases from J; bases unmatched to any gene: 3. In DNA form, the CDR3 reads TGTGCCATCAGTGAGACAGGGGTAGCTAATGAAAAACTGTTTTTT. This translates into CAISETGVANEKLFF.

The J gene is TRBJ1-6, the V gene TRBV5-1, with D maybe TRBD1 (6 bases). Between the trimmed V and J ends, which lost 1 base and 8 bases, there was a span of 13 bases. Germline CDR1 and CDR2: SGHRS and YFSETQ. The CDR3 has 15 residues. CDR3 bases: TGCGCCAGCAGCTTGCAGGGGCCCTCAGATTCACCCCTCCACTTT. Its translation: CASSLQGPSDSPLHF.

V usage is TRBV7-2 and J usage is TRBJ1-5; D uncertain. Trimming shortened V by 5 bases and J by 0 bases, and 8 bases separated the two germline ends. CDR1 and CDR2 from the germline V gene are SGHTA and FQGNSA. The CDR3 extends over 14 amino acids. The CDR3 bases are TGTGCCAGCAGCCCAAGAGATAGCAATCAGCCCCAGCATTTT. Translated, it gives CASSPRDSNQPQHF.